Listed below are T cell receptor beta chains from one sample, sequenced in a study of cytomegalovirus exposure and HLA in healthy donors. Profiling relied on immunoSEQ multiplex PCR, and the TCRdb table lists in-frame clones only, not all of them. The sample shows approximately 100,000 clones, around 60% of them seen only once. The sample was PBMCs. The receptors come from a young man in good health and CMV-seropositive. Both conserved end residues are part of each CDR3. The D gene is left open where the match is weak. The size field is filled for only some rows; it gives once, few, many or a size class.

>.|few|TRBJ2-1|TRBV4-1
TGCGCCAGCAGACAACTTTGGCGGGGTAACAATGAGCAGTTCTTC
CASRQLWRGNNEQFF
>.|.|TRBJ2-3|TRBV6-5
TGTGCCAGCAGGTCAGGGACATTCACAGATACGCAGTATTTT
CASRSGTFTDTQYF
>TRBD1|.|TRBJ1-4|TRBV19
TGTGCCAGTAGTGCGACAGGGGGAGTTGAAAAACTGTTTTTT
CASSATGGVEKLFF
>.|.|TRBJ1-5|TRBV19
TGTGCCAGTAGTATGACAGTAGTTGGCAATCAGCCCCAGCATTTT
CASSMTVVGNQPQHF
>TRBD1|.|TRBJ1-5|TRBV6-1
TGTGCCAGCAGTGTTGGCAGGGGGACAGTTCAGCCCCAGCATTTT
CASSVGRGTVQPQHF
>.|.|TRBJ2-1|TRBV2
TGTGCCACCCCACCCCCAGCGAGCAATGAGCAGTTCTTC
CATPPPASNEQFF
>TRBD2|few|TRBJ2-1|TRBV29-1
TGCAGCGGTGGGGGGGAATCGCCGATATTTTACAATGAGCAGTTCTTC
CSGGGESPIFYNEQFF
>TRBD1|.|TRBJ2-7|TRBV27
TGTGCCAGCAGTTTATCGACAGGGGGGGTCGAGCAGTACTTC
CASSLSTGGVEQYF
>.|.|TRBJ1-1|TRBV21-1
TGTGCCAGCAGCGCCCGACAGGGGAACACTGAAGCTTTCTTT
CASSARQGNTEAFF
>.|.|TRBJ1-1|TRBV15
TGTGCCACCAGCAGAATGACAGGCGGTAACACTGAAGCTTTCTTT
CATSRMTGGNTEAFF
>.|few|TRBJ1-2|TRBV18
TGTGCCAGCTCACCACCGTCAGGGGACCGTGCTTGGGGCTACACCTTC
CASSPPSGDRAWGYTF
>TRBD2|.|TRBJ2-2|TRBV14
TGTGCCAGCAGGATTAGCGGGGGGGCCTCCACCGGGGAGCTGTTTTTT
CASRISGGASTGELFF
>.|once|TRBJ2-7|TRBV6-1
TGTGCCAGCAGTGGCAGGGTTGCGATACCTTACGAGCAGTACTTC
CASSGRVAIPYEQYF
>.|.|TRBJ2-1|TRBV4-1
TGCGCCAGCAGCCAAGCACCGGGACTTTACAATGAGCAGTTCTTC
CASSQAPGLYNEQFF
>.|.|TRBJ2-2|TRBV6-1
TGTGCCAGCACTGGGACATTAAACACCGGGGAGCTGTTTTTT
CASTGTLNTGELFF
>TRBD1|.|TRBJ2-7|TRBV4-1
TGCGCCAGCAGCCTCCGGGACAGGGACTACGAGCAGTACTTC
CASSLRDRDYEQYF
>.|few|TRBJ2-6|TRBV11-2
TGTGCCAGCAGCTCGATTCGGGTCTCTGGGGCCAACGTCCTGACTTTC
CASSSIRVSGANVLTF
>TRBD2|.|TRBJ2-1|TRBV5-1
TGCGCCAGCAGCCCTGGACTAGCGGGAGATGAGCAGTTCTTC
CASSPGLAGDEQFF
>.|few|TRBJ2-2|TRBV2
TGTGCCAGCAACGGAGTTGTCAACACCGGGGAGCTGTTTTTT
CASNGVVNTGELFF
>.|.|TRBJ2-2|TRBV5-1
TGCGCCAGCGGAATACAGGGCACCGGGGAGCTGTTTTTT
CASGIQGTGELFF
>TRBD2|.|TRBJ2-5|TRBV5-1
TGCGCCAGCAGCTCGGGGGGACTAGCGGGGGTGGAGACCCAGTACTTC
CASSSGGLAGVETQYF
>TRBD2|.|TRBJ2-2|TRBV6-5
TGTGCCAGCAGTTACAGCGGGGGGGCAACCGGGGAGCTGTTTTTT
CASSYSGGATGELFF
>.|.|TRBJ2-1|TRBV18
TGTGCCAGCTCCCACGGTCCCCCGGGCTACAATGAGCAGTTCTTC
CASSHGPPGYNEQFF
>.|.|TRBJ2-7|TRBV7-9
TGTGCCAGCAGCGCCCCAGCGGGCTACGAGCAGTACTTC
CASSAPAGYEQYF
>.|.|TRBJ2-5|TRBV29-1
TGCAGCGTTGAGATTACTATGGGTGGGGAGACCCAGTACTTC
CSVEITMGGETQYF
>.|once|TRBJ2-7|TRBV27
TGTGCCAGCAGTTTCTCCGACACTGCCTACGAGCAGTACTTC
CASSFSDTAYEQYF